The T cell receptor (beta chain) under discussion was sequenced for a study of post-analysis software for immune sequencing data. Study-wide background: Secondary progressive, relapsing-remitting and progressive-relapsing multiple sclerosis were among the included disease courses. Study conclusions and caveats: Roughly 5 TRBV segments occurring more often in patients than controls included TRBV5-6, TRBV5-1 and TRBV20-1. Same-batch samples co-clustered strongly by F measure. Patients with multiple sclerosis recorded significantly lower normalized Chao1 diversity than controls, the study found.

Unique molecular identifiers tagged the TCR beta cDNA libraries. TCRdb re-derived calls from the PCR reads in MiXCR, one entry per CDR3 protein. In the table there are approximately 160,000 distinct CDR3 sequences, approximately 31% of which are singletons. The CDR3 has 12 amino acids. V was cut by 6 bases and J by 3 bases, with 8 bases left in between. In its sample, this clonotype was seen many times. Its antigen is undetermined. The sequenced sample was blood. The receptor was isolated from a girl aged 5-17 years with multiple sclerosis. The chain employs TRBV12-3 or TRBV12-4 and TRBJ2-5; no clear D gene. The CDR3 region is CASSGPEETQYF. DNA for the CDR3: TGTGCCAGCAGCGGGCCAGAAGAGACCCAGTACTTC.